Given below is one TCR beta chain in context. The specificity of this receptor is unknown. Base qualities were left out, and no much larger clone turns up one base away. The data derive from a study of blood T cell repertoires in COVID-19 (dated by TCRdb to the early 2020s). About the full investigation: Collaborator samples came from the United States, Italy and Spain and covered acute and convalescent phases of COVID-19. The material from the prospective study consisted of cDNA or gDNA derived from T cells, B-cell-depleted T cells, or PBMCs. Subjects who had been exposed to COVID-19, were actively infected with it, or had recovered from it provided the deeply sampled blood TCRbeta repertoires that made up the dataset. The repertoires were released in a freely available public database intended as a resource for research on the immune response to SARS-CoV-2. The samples were drawn from the first 160 participants of the ongoing ImmuneRACE study and from 1,254 subjects provided by 6 global collaborators. The sample metadata nearly always contained a de-identified subject ID, COVID-19 status, age in years and sex. HLA class I and class II types, where available, came from metadata supplied by the sample provider rather than from assay-based typing.

Overall study outcomes, separate from this receptor: The amount of clinical and demographic metadata varied by source and participant and was provided uncurated.

Whole blood was collected in K2EDTA tubes by collaborating institutions according to the institutions' own protocols. For TCRbeta analysis, collaborators shipped samples in one of three forms: frozen whole blood, isolated PBMCs, or DNA extracted from either of those sample types. The germline V gene supplies CDR1 SGHTA and CDR2 FQGTGA. The CDR3 runs 15 amino acids, cysteine and phenylalanine included. Only the CDR3 DNA stays, 45 bases, in frame from base 1. Deletion took 4 bases off V and 2 bases off J, with a span of 13 bases between the germline ends. TCRbeta CDR3 regions were amplified from genomic DNA by means of the immunoSEQ Assay, a bias-controlled multiplex PCR. The authors processed their data as follows. Within the assay, amplification of reference gene primers was used to estimate how many nucleated cells each sample contained. Sequence reads were collapsed and filtered to measure the absolute abundance of every unique TCRbeta CDR3 rearrangement. For each sample, productive Simpson clonality was calculated as the square root of Simpson's diversity index over productive rearrangements. In its TCRdb copy, this immuneACCESS table keeps in-frame sequences only and misses some clones. Where compared with another copy, unresolved V genes explain less than half of these, and the others have no known cause. V, J and clone size are taken as reported in that table, and D and trimming were inferred from the DNA itself. Across this sample there are about 130,000 clones, with around four fifths seen only once. The top ten hold roughly 5.5% of the sample.

The clonotype originates from a man between 60 and 70 years old with acute or convalescent COVID-19. Sequencing used peripheral blood. Recombination linked TRBV7-3 to TRBJ2-3; no D gene call is confident. The sequenced DNA is TGTGCCAGCAGCTCAATCCCGGGTATCACAGATACGCAGTATTTT. It is translated as CASSSIPGITDTQYF.